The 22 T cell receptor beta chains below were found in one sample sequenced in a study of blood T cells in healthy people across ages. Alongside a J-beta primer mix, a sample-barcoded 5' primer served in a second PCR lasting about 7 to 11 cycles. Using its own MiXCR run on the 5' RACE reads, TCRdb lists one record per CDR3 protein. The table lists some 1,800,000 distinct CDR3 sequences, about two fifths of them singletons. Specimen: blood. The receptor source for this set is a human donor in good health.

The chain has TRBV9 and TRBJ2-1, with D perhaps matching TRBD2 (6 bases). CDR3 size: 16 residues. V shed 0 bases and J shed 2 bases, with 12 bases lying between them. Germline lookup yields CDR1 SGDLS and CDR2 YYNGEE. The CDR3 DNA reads TGTGCCAGCAGCGTAGAGGAGGGAACTACCTACAATGAGCAGTTCTTC. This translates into CASSVEEGTTYNEQFF.

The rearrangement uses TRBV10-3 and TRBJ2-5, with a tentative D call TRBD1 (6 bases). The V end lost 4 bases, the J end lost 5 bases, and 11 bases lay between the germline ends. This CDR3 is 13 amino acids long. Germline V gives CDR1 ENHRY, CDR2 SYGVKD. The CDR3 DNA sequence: TGTGCCATCAGTGCCCGACAGGCGGAGACCCAGTACTTC. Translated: CAISARQAETQYF.

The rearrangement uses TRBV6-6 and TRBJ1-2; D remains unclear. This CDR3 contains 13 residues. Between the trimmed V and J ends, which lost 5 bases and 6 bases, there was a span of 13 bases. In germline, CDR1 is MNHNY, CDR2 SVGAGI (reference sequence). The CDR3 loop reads CASSLSEFDGYTF. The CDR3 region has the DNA TGTGCCAGCAGTCTATCGGAATTTGATGGCTACACCTTC.

This CDR3 reads CASSQESGVGYTF. The CDR3 DNA follows: TGCGCCAGCAGCCAAGAGTCGGGGGTTGGCTACACCTTC. The V call is TRBV4-1, the J call TRBJ1-2; D might be TRBD1 (5 bases). V was clipped by 0 bases and J by 7 bases, with 9 bases between them. This CDR3 contains 13 residues. Germline loops: CDR1 MGHRA, CDR2 YSYEKL.

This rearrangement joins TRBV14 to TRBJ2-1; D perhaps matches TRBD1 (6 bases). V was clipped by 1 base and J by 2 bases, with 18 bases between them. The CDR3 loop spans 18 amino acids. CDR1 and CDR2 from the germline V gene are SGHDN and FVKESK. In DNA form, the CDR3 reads TGTGCCAGCAGCCAAGGTTTTGAGGACAGCACCGCCTACAATGAGCAGTTCTTC. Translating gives CASSQGFEDSTAYNEQFF.

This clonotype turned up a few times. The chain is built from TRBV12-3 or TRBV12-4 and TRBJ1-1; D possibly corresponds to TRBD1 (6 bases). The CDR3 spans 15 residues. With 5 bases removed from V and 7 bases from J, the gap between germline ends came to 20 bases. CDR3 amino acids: CASSPRGGTIREAFF. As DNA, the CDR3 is TGTGCCAGCAGTCCCCGGGGAGGGACAATTCGTGAAGCTTTCTTT.

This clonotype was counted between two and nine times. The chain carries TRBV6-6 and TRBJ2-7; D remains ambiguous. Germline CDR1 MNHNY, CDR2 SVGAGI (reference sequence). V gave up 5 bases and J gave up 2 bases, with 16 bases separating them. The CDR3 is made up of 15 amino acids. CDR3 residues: CASSDPSGLTYEQYF. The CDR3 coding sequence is TGTGCCAGCAGTGACCCTTCCGGGCTAACCTACGAGCAGTACTTC.

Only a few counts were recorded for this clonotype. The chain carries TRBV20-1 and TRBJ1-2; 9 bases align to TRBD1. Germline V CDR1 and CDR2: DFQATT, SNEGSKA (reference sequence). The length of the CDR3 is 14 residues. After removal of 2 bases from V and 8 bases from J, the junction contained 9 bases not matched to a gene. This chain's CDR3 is CSARPQDRGGGYTF. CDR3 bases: TGCAGTGCTAGACCCCAGGACAGGGGAGGAGGCTACACCTTC.

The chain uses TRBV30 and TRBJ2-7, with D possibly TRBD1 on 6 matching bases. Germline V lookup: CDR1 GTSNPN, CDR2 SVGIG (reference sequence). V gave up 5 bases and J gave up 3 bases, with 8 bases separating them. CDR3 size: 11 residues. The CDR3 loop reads CAWEQGYEQYF. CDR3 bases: TGTGCCTGGGAACAGGGCTACGAGCAGTACTTC. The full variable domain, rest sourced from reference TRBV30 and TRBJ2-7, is SQTIHQWPATLVQPVGSPLSLECTVEGTSNPNLYWYRQAAGRGLQLLFYSVGIGQISSEVPQNLSASRPQDRQFILSSKKLLLSDSGFYLCAWEQGYEQYFGPGTRLTVT.

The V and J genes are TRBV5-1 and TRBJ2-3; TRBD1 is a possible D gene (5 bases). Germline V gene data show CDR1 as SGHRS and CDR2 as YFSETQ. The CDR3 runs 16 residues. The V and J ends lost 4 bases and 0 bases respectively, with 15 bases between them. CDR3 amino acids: CASSATLGQSTDTQYF. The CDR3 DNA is TGCGCCAGCAGCGCTACCCTGGGGCAGAGCACAGATACGCAGTATTTT. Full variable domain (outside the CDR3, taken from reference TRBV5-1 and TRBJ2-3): KAGVTQTPRYLIKTRGQQVTLSCSPISGHRSVSWYQQTPGQGLQFLFEYFSETQRNKGNFPGRFSGRQFSNSRSEMNVSTLELGDSALYLCASSATLGQSTDTQYFGPGTRLTVL.

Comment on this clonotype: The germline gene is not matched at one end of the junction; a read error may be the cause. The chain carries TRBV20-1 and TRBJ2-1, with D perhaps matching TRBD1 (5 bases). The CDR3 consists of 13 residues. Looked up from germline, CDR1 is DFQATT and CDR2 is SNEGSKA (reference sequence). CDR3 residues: CSASTGSYNERFF. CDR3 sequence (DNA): TGCAGTGCTAGTACAGGCTCCTACAATGAGCGGTTCTTC.

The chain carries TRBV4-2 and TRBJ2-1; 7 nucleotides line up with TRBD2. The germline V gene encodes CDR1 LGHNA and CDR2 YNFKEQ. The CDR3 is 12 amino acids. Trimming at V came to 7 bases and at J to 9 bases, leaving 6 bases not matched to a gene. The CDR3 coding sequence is TGTGCCAGCACCGCGCGGGGGAGTGAGCAGTTCTTC. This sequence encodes CASTARGSEQFF.

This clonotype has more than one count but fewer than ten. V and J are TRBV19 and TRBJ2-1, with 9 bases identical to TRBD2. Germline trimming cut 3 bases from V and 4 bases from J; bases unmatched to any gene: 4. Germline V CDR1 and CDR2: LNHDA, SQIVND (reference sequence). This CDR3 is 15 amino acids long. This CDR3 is CASSIAGGIYNEQFF. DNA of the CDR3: TGTGCCAGTAGTATTGCGGGGGGGATATACAATGAGCAGTTCTTC.

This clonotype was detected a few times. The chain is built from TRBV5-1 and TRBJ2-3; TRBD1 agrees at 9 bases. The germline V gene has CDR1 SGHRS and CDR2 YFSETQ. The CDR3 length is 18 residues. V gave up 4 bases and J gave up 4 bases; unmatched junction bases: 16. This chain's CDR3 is CASSVRRGQGPLADTQYF. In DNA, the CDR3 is TGCGCCAGCAGCGTGCGGCGGGGACAGGGCCCCTTGGCAGATACGCAGTATTTT.

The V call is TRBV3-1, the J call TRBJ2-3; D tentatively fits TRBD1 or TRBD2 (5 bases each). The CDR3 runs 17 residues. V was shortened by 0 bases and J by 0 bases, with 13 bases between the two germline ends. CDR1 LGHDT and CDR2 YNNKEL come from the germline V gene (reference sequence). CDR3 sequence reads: CASSQEVGTVSTDTQYF. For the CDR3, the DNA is TGTGCCAGCAGCCAAGAAGTTGGGACGGTGAGCACAGATACGCAGTATTTT.

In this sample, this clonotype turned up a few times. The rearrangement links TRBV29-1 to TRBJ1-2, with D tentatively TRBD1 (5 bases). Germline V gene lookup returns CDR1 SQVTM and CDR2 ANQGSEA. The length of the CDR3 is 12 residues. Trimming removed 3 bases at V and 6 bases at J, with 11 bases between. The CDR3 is CSVDPGKDGYTF. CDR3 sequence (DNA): TGCAGCGTTGATCCAGGGAAGGATGGCTACACCTTC.

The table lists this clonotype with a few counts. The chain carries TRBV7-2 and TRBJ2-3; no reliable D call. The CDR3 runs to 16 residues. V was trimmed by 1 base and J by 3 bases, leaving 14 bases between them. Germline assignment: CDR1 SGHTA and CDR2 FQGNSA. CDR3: CASSLETTLGTDTQYF. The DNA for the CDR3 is TGTGCCAGCAGCTTAGAAACCACCCTGGGAACAGATACGCAGTATTTT.

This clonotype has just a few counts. The CDR3 coding sequence is TGTGCCAGCAGTTTATCGGGGGTGGAGAAGGGCGGCTACACCTTC. Amino acid sequence: CASSLSGVEKGGYTF. The V and J genes are TRBV28 and TRBJ1-2; D may be TRBD1 (5 bases). From germline, CDR1 is MDHEN and CDR2 SYDVKM. The V end was cut by 1 base, the J end by 8 bases, with 17 bases between. This CDR3 has 15 residues.

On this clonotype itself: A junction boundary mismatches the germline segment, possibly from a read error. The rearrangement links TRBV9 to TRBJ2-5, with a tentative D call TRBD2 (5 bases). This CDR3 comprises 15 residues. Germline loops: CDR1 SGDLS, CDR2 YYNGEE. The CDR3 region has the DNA TGTGCCAGCAACGTAGACGGGGTACAACAAGAGACCCAGTACTTC. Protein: CASNVDGVQQETQYF. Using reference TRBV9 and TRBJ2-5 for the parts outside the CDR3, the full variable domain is DSGVTQTPKHLITATGQRVTLRCSPRSGDLSVYWYQQSLDQGLQFLIQYYNGEERAKGNILERFSAQQFPDLHSELNLSSLELGDSALYFCASNVDGVQQETQYFGPGTRLLVL.

CDR3 DNA sequence: TGTGCCAGCAGCCAAGGGCTACAGGGAATAGAGACCCAGTACTTC. It yields the protein CASSQGLQGIETQYF. The gene calls are TRBV7-3 and TRBJ2-7; tentatively, D is TRBD1 (6 bases). The DNA end favors TRBJ2-5, so the J call may be wrong. The CDR3 runs to 15 residues. Germline assignment: CDR1 SGHTA and CDR2 FQGTGA.

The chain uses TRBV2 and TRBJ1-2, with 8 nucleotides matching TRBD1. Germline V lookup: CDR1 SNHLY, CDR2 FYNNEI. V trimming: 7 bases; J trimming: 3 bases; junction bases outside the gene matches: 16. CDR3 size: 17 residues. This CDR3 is CASKLGQGGMAHYGYTF. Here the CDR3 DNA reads TGTGCCAGCAAACTTGGACAGGGTGGGATGGCGCACTATGGCTACACCTTC.

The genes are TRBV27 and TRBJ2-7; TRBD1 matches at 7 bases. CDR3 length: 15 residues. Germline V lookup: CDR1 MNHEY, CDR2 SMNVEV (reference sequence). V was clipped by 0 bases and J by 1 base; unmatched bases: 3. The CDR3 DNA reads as TGTGCCAGCAGTTTATCCATGACAGGGTCCTACGAGCAGTACTTC. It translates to CASSLSMTGSYEQYF.